This T cell receptor (beta chain) was identified during a study of T cell changes during pregnancy in multiple sclerosis. Only in-frame clones appear in the TCRdb table, and some are missing; sequencing was by immunoSEQ multiplex PCR. Of 84,000 or so clones listed, 94% are singletons. Germline V gene sequence: CDR1 LNHDA, CDR2 SQIVND (reference sequence). V was clipped by 5 bases and J by 5 bases, with 9 bases between them. The CDR3 sequence is 12 residues long. The source was peripheral blood, collected in the third trimester of pregnancy. The rearrangement uses TRBV19 and TRBJ2-5; D gene uncertain. The origin of this receptor is a female donor with multiple sclerosis, enrolled in a pregnancy study. The CDR3 DNA is TGTGCCAGTAGTTTCCAGTATGAGACCCAGTACTTC. Translated: CASSFQYETQYF.